The 17 T cell receptor beta chains in this list originate from one sample, sequenced in a study of T cell responses to AZD1222 COVID-19 vaccine. Sequenced by immunoSEQ multiplex PCR; TCRdb stores in-frame clones only, minus some. The sample contains approximately 120,000 clones, 80% to 95% of which appear only once. Sequenced here: peripheral blood, sampled on day 0 of AZD1222 vaccination. These receptors were obtained from an adult in good health.

The chain has TRBV19 and TRBJ1-1, with D possibly TRBD1 on 5 matching bases. Trimming took 3 bases from V and 0 from J, leaving 17 bases between them. Germline lookup yields CDR1 LNHDA and CDR2 SQIVND (reference sequence). The CDR3 contains 17 residues. CDR3 DNA: TGTGCCAGTAGTATGAGGCAGGGTGGAGGGGTGAACACTGAAGCTTTCTTT. It yields the protein CASSMRQGGGVNTEAFF.

Only a few counts were recorded for this clone. The V gene is TRBV11-2, the J gene TRBJ2-7; 10 bases map to TRBD1. The CDR3 covers 14 residues. Losses at the gene ends were 5 bases for V and 9 bases for J; bases not matched to a gene: 10. Germline CDR1 is SGHAT and CDR2 is FQNNGV. As DNA, the CDR3 is TGTGCCAGCAGCCCTGGGGACAGGGGTGTAGGGCAGTACTTC. It codes for CASSPGDRGVGQYF. Drawing the rest from reference TRBV11-2 and TRBJ2-7, the complete variable domain is EAGVAQSPRYKIIEKRQSVAFWCNPISGHATLYWYQQILGQGPKLLIQFQNNGVVDDSQLPKDRFSAERLKGVDSTLKIQPAKLEDSAVYLCASSPGDRGVGQYFGPGTRLTVT.

The rearrangement links TRBV5-4 to TRBJ1-3; D gene uncertain. V gave up 2 bases and J gave up 1 base, with 10 bases separating them. The CDR3 is made up of 15 amino acids. Germline values: CDR1 SGHNT, CDR2 YYREEE (reference sequence). Here the CDR3 DNA reads TGTGCCAGCAGCTTTCCGGGAACTTCTGGAAACACCATATATTTT. It codes for CASSFPGTSGNTIYF.

The chain carries TRBV11-3 and TRBJ2-3; 7 bases are shared with TRBD2. This CDR3 has 15 amino acids. The V gene end was trimmed by 8 bases and the J gene end by 2 bases; junction bases not matched to a gene: 10. Germline CDR1 SGHNT, CDR2 YENEEA. The CDR3 region is CASGTRAGDTDTQYF. Written as DNA, the CDR3 is TGTGCCAGCGGTACTCGGGCGGGAGACACAGATACGCAGTATTTT.

The CDR3 DNA reads TGCGCCAGCAGTCCTTCAGGGGGGCAAGAGACCCAGTACTTC. Translated: CASSPSGGQETQYF. The V call is TRBV5-1, the J call TRBJ2-5; perhaps TRBD1 as D (7 bases). In germline, CDR1 is SGHRS, CDR2 YFSETQ. This CDR3 is built from 14 residues. With 5 bases removed from V and 2 bases from J, the gap between germline ends came to 13 bases.

The rearrangement uses TRBV19 and TRBJ1-1, with a tentative D call TRBD1 (5 bases). V dropped 5 bases and J dropped 1 base, with 14 bases sitting between them. The germline gives CDR1 LNHDA, CDR2 SQIVND (reference sequence). The CDR3 consists of 15 residues. DNA of the CDR3: TGTGCCAGTAGTCCTGAGGGACGGCCGAACACTGAAGCTTTCTTT. This encodes CASSPEGRPNTEAFF.

The V gene is TRBV7-8, the J gene TRBJ2-5; D is possibly TRBD1 (6 bases). V shed 6 bases and J shed 5 bases, with 10 bases lying between them. Germline loops: CDR1 SGHVS, CDR2 FQNEAQ. The CDR3 contains 12 residues. The CDR3 DNA reads as TGTGCCAGCAGTCCCACAGGGGAGACCCAGTACTTC. Its protein product is CASSPTGETQYF.

This clone was found once. Other DNA sequences from this sample encode an identical CDR3 as well. V gene TRBV11-2 combines with J gene TRBJ2-2; D call uncertain. Trimming cost V 1 base and J 6 bases, with 3 bases left between them. The CDR3 sequence is 12 residues long. Germline CDR1 reads SGHAT; CDR2 reads FQNNGV. For the CDR3, the DNA is TGTGCCAGCAGCTTAGGGGCCGGGGAGCTGTTTTTT. Protein product: CASSLGAGELFF.

The genes are TRBV5-1 and TRBJ1-2; D unresolved. The CDR3 loop spans 12 amino acids. Germline CDR1 SGHRS, CDR2 YFSETQ. The V gene lost 0 bases and the J gene lost 8 bases, with 8 bases spanning the gap. CDR3 nucleotide sequence: TGCGCCAGCAGCTTGGGATTCGAGGGCTACACCTTC. The encoded protein is CASSLGFEGYTF.

CDR3 protein: CASSWTSGNTDTQYF. CDR3 in DNA: TGTGCCAGCAGTTGGACTAGCGGGAACACAGATACGCAGTATTTT. The rearrangement uses TRBV7-6 and TRBJ2-3; TRBD2 matches 12 bases. The CDR3 loop spans 15 amino acids. Germline CDR1 is SGHVS and CDR2 is FNYEAQ. V dropped 6 bases and J dropped 2; count of bases not matched to a gene: 3.

The rearrangement joins TRBV3-1 (or the pseudogene TRBV3-2) to TRBJ2-4; the match to TRBD1 covers 8 bases. With V trimmed by 5 bases and J by 1 base, 10 bases remained unmatched. Looked up from germline, CDR1 is LGHDT and CDR2 is YNNKEL (reference sequence). This CDR3 is 17 amino acids long. The CDR3 nucleotides are TGTGCCAGCAGCTTCACTATGCCAGGGGGCGCCAAAAACATTCAGTACTTC. Protein product: CASSFTMPGGAKNIQYF.

The chain recombines TRBV27 with TRBJ2-7; 9 nucleotides align to TRBD2. CDR3 length equals 14 residues. Germline values: CDR1 MNHEY, CDR2 SMNVEV (reference sequence). J was trimmed by 2 bases and V by 3 bases; bases with no gene match: 2. CDR3 DNA sequence: TGTGCCAGCAGTTTTAGCGGGGGTCCCTACGAGCAGTACTTC. This sequence encodes CASSFSGGPYEQYF.

This clone was recorded only once. The rearrangement uses TRBV20-1 and TRBJ2-3; D possibly uses TRBD1 or TRBD2 (5 bases each). This CDR3 has 14 amino acids. V was cut by 3 bases and J by 2 bases, with 12 bases left in between. Per the germline V gene, CDR1 is DFQATT and CDR2 is SNEGSKA (reference sequence). CDR3 in DNA: TGCAGTGCTAGTGAGGGGAGCCCCACAGATACGCAGTATTTT. Translation gives CSASEGSPTDTQYF.

CDR3 DNA sequence: TGTGCCAGCTCACCCTCGGACAGGGCGTCACCCCTCCACTTT. It is translated as CASSPSDRASPLHF. The V call is TRBV18, the J call TRBJ1-6; 8 nucleotides align to TRBD1. CDR3 length equals 14 residues. V lost 3 bases, J lost 10 bases, and 5 bases stayed unmatched. Germline V gene data show CDR1 as KGHSH and CDR2 as LQKENI.

V usage is TRBV4-3 and J usage is TRBJ2-5; perhaps D is TRBD1 or TRBD2 (6 bases each). This CDR3 has 16 amino acids. The ends were cut back, 6 bases at V and 3 bases at J, with 20 bases in the middle. Germline lookup yields CDR1 LGHNA and CDR2 YSLEER. CDR3 sequence (DNA): TGCGCCAGCAGTTTCTCGGGGGCAGGCCGGGAAGAGACCCAGTACTTC. Amino acids: CASSFSGAGREETQYF.

The V gene is TRBV11-2, the J gene TRBJ2-5; D not certain. V was pared by 0 bases and J by 0 bases, with 8 bases between. CDR3 size: 15 residues. Germline loops: CDR1 SGHAT, CDR2 FQNNGV. This CDR3 is CASSLEGRDQETQYF. CDR3 nucleotides: TGTGCCAGCAGCTTAGAGGGTAGAGACCAAGAGACCCAGTACTTC.

J is TRBJ2-7 and V is TRBV11-2, with 9 bases lining up with TRBD1. From germline, CDR1 is SGHAT and CDR2 FQNNGV. After removal of 5 bases from V and 0 bases from J, the junction contained 2 bases not matched to a gene. The CDR3 length is 14 residues. CDR3 nucleotides: TGTGCCAGCAGCCAGACAGGGGGCTCCTACGAGCAGTACTTC. Translation: CASSQTGGSYEQYF.